This record looks at one T cell receptor beta chain sequence and its context. Assay used: immunoSEQ multiplex PCR; TCRdb lists only in-frame clones, some missing. The sample holds tens of thousands of clones; around nine tenths are singletons and the top ten take around 0.8%. This sample is drawn from a study of control samples from healthy donors and cancer patients. CDR1 and CDR2 from the germline V gene are SGHNT and YYREEE (reference sequence). V dropped 2 bases and J dropped 7; count of bases not matched to a gene: 10. This CDR3 comprises 17 residues. This rearrangement joins TRBV5-4 to TRBJ1-4, with TRBD1 matching 11 bases. The specimen sequenced was PBMCs. The TCR comes from a man aged 30 to 45 with colorectal cancer. The CDR3 loop reads CASSLRTGGTGSEKLFF. For the CDR3, the DNA is TGTGCCAGCAGCTTAAGGACAGGGGGCACGGGTAGTGAAAAACTGTTTTTT.